What follows describes a single T cell receptor (beta chain). Its binding antigen is unknown. Because it lacks the conserved phenylalanine or tryptophan at the end, this CDR3 is likely a read error. This record belongs to a study of molecular identifiers for immune sequencing clone quantification (dated by TCRdb to the late 2010s). Looking at the study overall: For a replicate experiment, RNA from around 20,000 or 100,000 naive CD8 T cells was divided into five aliquots, of which four were sequenced. The study was a methods study using CD8 T cells to benchmark molecular-identifier clustering-based TCR repertoire sequencing (MIDCIRS) and TCR RNA copy counting. What the study reported, not specific to this receptor: Without barcode sub-clustering, chimeric consensus sequences inflated TCR diversity; chimeras reached as high as 47%. The naive libraries included spiked-in Jurkat TCR RNA (10 copies' worth), and this RNA is not part of the donor repertoire. Even against a background of roughly 1 million naive CD8 T cells, spiked-in Jurkat TCR RNA amounting to a single cell's worth was reported to be detectable. In CMV-specific effector cells, over 99% of molecules were held by clones above 20 RNA copies, whereas under 1% of molecules were held by such clones in naive cells. Highly expanded clone sizes could be underestimated because identical TCR molecules may share a barcode. Modeling indicated around 3 TCR RNA copies recovered per cell, compared with around 11 by digital PCR, which implies a capture efficiency of about 27%.

V lost 5 bases and J lost 2 bases, and the count of bases not matched to a germline gene is 4. The length of the CDR3 is 15 amino acids, counting both ends. Only CDR3 DNA remains: 45 bases, in frame from the first base. Naive CD8 T cell libraries were made from approximately 22,000 to 940,000 sorted cells using 10%, 30% or 50% of purified RNA. Naive CD8 T cells were FACS-sorted as CD8+CD4-CCR7+CD45RA+ on a BD FACSAria II into RLT Plus buffer. To test detection sensitivity, Jurkat RNA equal to about nine TCR copies was added to samples of about 19,000-1,100,000 naive CD8 T cells. CD8 T cells were enriched with RosetteSep CD8+ T Cell Enrichment Cocktail and Ficoll-Paque, followed by ACK red cell lysis. Library preparation employed PCR. Sequenced on an Illumina HiSeq 4000. Bulk TCR libraries were made following a previously described method, with the TCR primers given in Table S5. Purification of total RNA was performed with the Qiagen AllPrep DNA/RNA kit. Before analysis, reads from multiple sequencing runs of the same library were pooled. As for how the authors treated the data: Only reads with exact TCR constant sequence were kept, trimmed to 150 nt, and grouped by their 12-nt molecular barcodes. Reads within each barcode group were sub-clustered using a 15% Levenshtein threshold, and quality-weighted consensus sequences were constructed for each RNA molecule. Non-functional sequences were discarded, and so were lower-count sequences lying one edit away from another sequence. Based on a fit of two negative binomial distributions, barcode sub-clusters having less than 20% of the maximum read count were discarded. TCRdb reanalyzed the raw reads on its own, using fastp at Q25 for trimming and MiXCR for clone calling, and kept in-frame beta chains. Each record represents a unique CDR3 protein, reported with the most common genes and DNA among its rows. V and J calls and clone size were set by TCRdb, not the authors. The sample table records under 650,000 distinct CDR3 sequences; about 20% of these occur just once. Roughly 0.83% of the sample is held by the ten biggest clonotypes.

Sample: naive CD8+ T cells from blood, with Jurkat cell RNA spiked in. The cell subset or site label here, explained by the study, means: FACS-sorted CD8+CD4-CCR7+CD45RA+ naive T cells. This receptor chain uses TRBV12-3 or TRBV12-4 and TRBJ1-4; TRBD1 agrees with 8 junctional bases. The sequence came from a human donor in good health. Some libraries in this study had Jurkat cell RNA spiked in. The sequenced DNA is TGTGCCAGCAGTCACACAGGGGGTACTAATGAAAAACTGTTTCTT. It is translated as CASSHTGGTNEKLFL.